This T cell receptor (beta chain) came from a study of early T cells in non-severe SARS-CoV-2 infection. TCRdb used MiXCR to reprocess the 5' RACE reads, holding one entry per CDR3 protein. The table records about 85,000 distinct CDR3 sequences, 14% of them present only once. The germline V gene encodes CDR1 DFQATT and CDR2 SNEGSKA (reference sequence). The CDR3 runs to 14 residues. Trimming removed 3 bases at V and 3 bases at J, with 11 bases between. In this sample, this clonotype turned up many times. The sequencing sample was made of whole blood. This rearrangement joins TRBV20-1 to TRBJ2-2, with D unclear. The sequence was obtained from an adult who was a healthcare worker with PCR-confirmed SARS-CoV-2 infection or an uninfected control (not recorded which). The CDR3 region is CSASPGTYTGELFF. Written as DNA, the CDR3 is TGCAGTGCTAGCCCGGGTACATACACCGGGGAGCTGTTTTTT.